Listed below are T cell receptor beta chains from one sample, sequenced in a study of identical twins. TCRdb recomputed calls from the 5' RACE reads with MiXCR, one row per CDR3 protein. The table lists over 550,000 distinct CDR3 sequences, just over 7% of them singletons. This sample was also put to use in a study of yellow fever vaccine responses in identical twins.

Specimen: PBMCs. The receptors were gathered from a woman under 30 in good health. CDR3s include the opening cysteine and the closing phenylalanine or tryptophan. Fields, in order: CDR3 protein, CDR3 DNA, clone size, CDR3 length, V gene, D gene, J gene. A D gene is named only where the DNA matches it firmly. The size field is filled for only some rows; it gives once, few, many or a size class.

CDR3: CASSPLGVVNTEAFF
DNA: TGTGCCAGCAGTCCCCTGGGGGTCGTGAACACTGAAGCTTTCTTT
size: many
length: 15
V: TRBV12-3/TRBV12-4
D: .
J: TRBJ1-1

CDR3: CASRRSDRGGYEQYF
DNA: TGTGCCAGCAGGAGGTCGGACAGGGGGGGATACGAGCAGTACTTC
size: .
length: 15
V: TRBV28
D: TRBD1
J: TRBJ2-7

CDR3: CASRASVDYEQYF
DNA: TGTGCCAGCAGGGCTAGCGTGGACTACGAGCAGTACTTC
size: few
length: 13
V: TRBV6-2/TRBV6-3
D: .
J: TRBJ2-7

CDR3: CASSFPGGSYNEQFF
DNA: TGTGCCAGCAGCTTTCCAGGGGGGAGCTACAATGAGCAGTTCTTC
size: .
length: 15
V: TRBV7-8
D: .
J: TRBJ2-1

CDR3: CASSSGFSNQPQHF
DNA: TGTGCCAGCAGTTCCGGCTTTAGCAATCAGCCCCAGCATTTT
size: many
length: 14
V: TRBV12-3/TRBV12-4
D: .
J: TRBJ1-5

CDR3: CSAPRGDEKLFF
DNA: TGCAGTGCGCCACGGGGAGATGAAAAACTGTTTTTT
size: few
length: 12
V: TRBV20-1
D: .
J: TRBJ1-4

CDR3: CSAPPGREQEQFF
DNA: TGCAGTGCCCCCCCCGGGAGGGAGCAGGAGCAGTTCTTC
size: .
length: 13
V: TRBV20-1
D: TRBD2
J: TRBJ2-1

CDR3: CAISATGVGTEAFF
DNA: TGTGCCATCAGCGCAACAGGGGTGGGGACTGAAGCTTTCTTT
size: many
length: 14
V: TRBV10-3
D: TRBD1
J: TRBJ1-1

CDR3: CASSQDGGVGQYF
DNA: TGCGCCAGCAGCCAAGATGGAGGAGTCGGGCAGTACTTC
size: few
length: 13
V: TRBV4-1
D: .
J: TRBJ2-7

CDR3: CSARDLGVNSGMADEQFF
DNA: TGCAGTGCTAGAGATTTAGGGGTGAATAGCGGGATGGCGGATGAGCAGTTCTTC
size: .
length: 18
V: TRBV20-1
D: TRBD2
J: TRBJ2-1

CDR3: CASSPMGQGPDTQYF
DNA: TGCGCCAGCAGCCCGATGGGACAGGGACCAGATACGCAGTATTTT
size: many
length: 15
V: TRBV5-1
D: TRBD1
J: TRBJ2-3

CDR3: CSVGRLAGSTDTQYF
DNA: TGCAGCGTGGGACGACTAGCGGGGAGCACAGATACGCAGTATTTT
size: many
length: 15
V: TRBV29-1
D: TRBD2
J: TRBJ2-3

CDR3: CASGLFPKDSNTGELFF
DNA: TGTGCTAGTGGTTTGTTCCCTAAGGATTCGAACACCGGGGAGCTGTTTTTT
size: few
length: 17
V: TRBV12-5
D: .
J: TRBJ2-2

CDR3: CASSIGQGQNTEAFF
DNA: TGCGCCAGCAGCATTGGACAGGGCCAGAACACTGAAGCTTTCTTT
size: few
length: 15
V: TRBV5-1
D: TRBD1
J: TRBJ1-1

CDR3: CANNRLGGKNTGELFF
DNA: TGTGCCAACAACAGATTAGGGGGAAAGAACACCGGGGAGCTGTTTTTT
size: .
length: 16
V: TRBV2
D: .
J: TRBJ2-2

CDR3: CASSSGAGSTDTQYF
DNA: TGCGCCAGCAGTTCGGGGGCAGGCAGCACAGATACGCAGTATTTT
size: many
length: 15
V: TRBV5-1
D: .
J: TRBJ2-3

CDR3: CASSLIPHGGPGENTQYF
DNA: TGTGCCAGCAGCTTAATCCCTCACGGAGGCCCCGGCGAAAATACGCAGTATTTT
size: few
length: 18
V: TRBV7-3
D: .
J: TRBJ2-3

CDR3: CSAKGGQAVTGELFF
DNA: TGCAGTGCCAAAGGGGGACAGGCGGTCACCGGGGAGCTGTTTTTT
size: few
length: 15
V: TRBV20-1
D: TRBD1
J: TRBJ2-2

CDR3: CASSTGGTYEQYF
DNA: TGTGCCAGCAGCACCGGGGGCACCTACGAGCAGTACTTC
size: many
length: 13
V: TRBV9
D: .
J: TRBJ2-7

CDR3: CSARGQSNTEAFF
DNA: TGCAGTGCTCGGGGACAGTCAAACACTGAAGCTTTCTTT
size: many
length: 13
V: TRBV20-1
D: TRBD1
J: TRBJ1-1

CDR3: CASSLRGVVGNEQFF
DNA: TGTGCCAGCAGTTTAAGAGGGGTGGTGGGGAATGAGCAGTTCTTC
size: few
length: 15
V: TRBV28
D: .
J: TRBJ2-1

CDR3: CASSQGPGQGGLQAFF
DNA: TGTGCCAGCAGCCAAGGCCCAGGACAGGGAGGACTTCAAGCTTTCTTT
size: .
length: 16
V: TRBV3-1
D: TRBD1
J: TRBJ1-1

CDR3: CASSVDLAGETQYF
DNA: TGTGCCAGCAGCGTAGATCTAGCGGGGGAGACCCAGTACTTC
size: many
length: 14
V: TRBV9
D: TRBD2
J: TRBJ2-5

CDR3: CSVVQETQYF
DNA: TGCAGCGTTGTTCAAGAGACCCAGTACTTC
size: .
length: 10
V: TRBV29-1
D: .
J: TRBJ2-5

CDR3: CSARVNHREVWGYTF
DNA: TGCAGTGCTAGAGTTAATCACAGGGAGGTTTGGGGCTACACCTTC
size: .
length: 15
V: TRBV20-1
D: .
J: TRBJ1-2

CDR3: CASSKASEAFF
DNA: TGTGCCAGCAGTAAAGCATCTGAAGCTTTCTTT
size: few
length: 11
V: TRBV6-1
D: .
J: TRBJ1-1

CDR3: CASSTRTGGGIAKNIQYF
DNA: TGTGCCAGCAGTACCCGGACAGGGGGCGGGATAGCCAAAAACATTCAGTACTTC
size: .
length: 18
V: TRBV6-1
D: TRBD1
J: TRBJ2-4

CDR3: CASSFISGQVNNEQFF
DNA: TGTGCCAGCAGTTTTATTTCGGGACAGGTAAACAATGAGCAGTTCTTC
size: .
length: 16
V: TRBV28
D: TRBD1
J: TRBJ2-1

CDR3: CASSPRGFIRFQPQHF
DNA: TGTGCCAGCAGTCCCCGTGGGTTTATACGTTTTCAGCCCCAGCATTTT
size: .
length: 16
V: TRBV27
D: .
J: TRBJ1-5

CDR3: CASSLVMQGSEAFF
DNA: TGTGCCAGCAGCTTAGTCATGCAGGGGTCGGAAGCTTTCTTT
size: few
length: 14
V: TRBV7-9
D: .
J: TRBJ1-1

CDR3: CASSPGRREQYF
DNA: TGTGCCAGTAGCCCCGGAAGGAGAGAGCAGTACTTC
size: few
length: 12
V: TRBV19
D: .
J: TRBJ2-7

CDR3: CSADRGQGSYEQYF
DNA: TGCAGTGCCGACAGAGGGCAGGGAAGCTACGAGCAGTACTTC
size: .
length: 14
V: TRBV20-1
D: .
J: TRBJ2-7

CDR3: CASLLGLRDTGELFF
DNA: TGTGCCAGCCTGTTAGGGCTGAGGGACACCGGGGAGCTGTTTTTT
size: many
length: 15
V: TRBV7-9
D: .
J: TRBJ2-2

CDR3: CATSRAGDTGTDTQYF
DNA: TGTGCCACCAGCAGAGCAGGGGATACAGGCACAGATACGCAGTATTTT
size: few
length: 16
V: TRBV15
D: .
J: TRBJ2-3

CDR3: CASSRTNNEQFF
DNA: TGCGCCAGCAGCCGGACTAACAATGAGCAGTTCTTC
size: many
length: 12
V: TRBV5-1
D: .
J: TRBJ2-1

CDR3: CASSRQTRDRLTDTQYF
DNA: TGTGCCAGCTCACGTCAAACCCGGGACAGGCTCACAGATACGCAGTATTTT
size: few
length: 17
V: TRBV18
D: TRBD1
J: TRBJ2-3

CDR3: CATSRGGGRGNTEAFF
DNA: TGTGCCACCAGCAGAGGAGGGGGCAGGGGGAACACTGAAGCTTTCTTT
size: few
length: 16
V: TRBV15
D: TRBD1
J: TRBJ1-1

CDR3: CAISEPSNPPNQPQHF
DNA: TGTGCCATCAGTGAGCCTTCCAACCCTCCCAATCAGCCCCAGCATTTT
size: many
length: 16
V: TRBV10-3
D: .
J: TRBJ1-5

CDR3: CASSHGGAPYNEQFF
DNA: TGTGCCAGCAGCCACGGGGGGGCCCCTTACAATGAGCAGTTCTTC
size: .
length: 15
V: TRBV7-6
D: TRBD2
J: TRBJ2-1

CDR3: CASSQTGGYTGELFF
DNA: TGTGCCAGCAGCCAAACAGGGGGCTACACCGGGGAGCTGTTTTTT
size: many
length: 15
V: TRBV11-2
D: TRBD1
J: TRBJ2-2